What follows are 2 T cell receptor beta chains derived from one specimen sequenced in a study of OX40 agonist ivuxolimab in advanced cancers. Produced via immunoSEQ multiplex PCR; TCRdb's table is partial and in-frame only. This repertoire shows just under 65,000 clones, around 80% found once; its top ten account for over 0.95%. The sample in question was CD4+ or CD8+ T cells sorted from blood, obtained in a trial of the OX40 agonist ivuxolimab. Source of these receptors: an adult with an advanced solid tumor such as melanoma, head and neck, liver or kidney cancer.

The chain recombines TRBV19 with TRBJ1-6; 7 bases match TRBD1. This CDR3 has 12 residues. The junction had 2 bases not matched to a gene; V was cut back by 9 bases and J by 6 bases. Germline CDR1 reads LNHDA; CDR2 reads SQIVND (reference sequence). Written as DNA, the CDR3 is TGTGCCAGCGGACAGGCTAATTCACCCCTCCACTTT. This gives the protein CASGQANSPLHF.

The table lists this clone with a few counts. The chain combines TRBV5-1 with TRBJ2-5; the D gene is possibly TRBD1 (6 bases). The CDR3 totals 15 residues. Germline CDR1 is SGHRS and CDR2 is YFSETQ. Trimming shortened V by 1 base and J by 1 base, and 11 bases separated the two germline ends. The CDR3 reads CASSLRQGIQETQYF. The CDR3 DNA sequence: TGCGCCAGCAGCTTGAGGCAGGGGATCCAAGAGACCCAGTACTTC.